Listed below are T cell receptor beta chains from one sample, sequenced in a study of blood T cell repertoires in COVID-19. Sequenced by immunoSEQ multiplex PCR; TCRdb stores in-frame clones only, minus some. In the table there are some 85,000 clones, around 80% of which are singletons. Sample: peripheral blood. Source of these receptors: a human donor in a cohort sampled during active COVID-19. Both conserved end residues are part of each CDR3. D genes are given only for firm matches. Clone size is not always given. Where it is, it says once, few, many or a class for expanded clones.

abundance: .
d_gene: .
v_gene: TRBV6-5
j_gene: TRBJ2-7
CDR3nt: TGTGCCAGCTCTCCCGGGACCTACGAGCAGTACTTC
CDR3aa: CASSPGTYEQYF

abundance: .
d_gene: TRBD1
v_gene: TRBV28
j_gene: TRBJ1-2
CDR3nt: TGTGCCAGCACCAGGGACAGAAACTATGGCTACACCTTC
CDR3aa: CASTRDRNYGYTF

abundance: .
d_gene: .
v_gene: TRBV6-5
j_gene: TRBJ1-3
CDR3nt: TGTGCCAGCAGTAAGCGACAGATCTCTGGAAACACCATATATTTT
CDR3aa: CASSKRQISGNTIYF

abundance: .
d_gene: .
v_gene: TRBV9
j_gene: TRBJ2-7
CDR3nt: TGTGCCAGCAGCGTATCTCCGGACTCCGCCGAGCAGTACTTC
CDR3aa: CASSVSPDSAEQYF

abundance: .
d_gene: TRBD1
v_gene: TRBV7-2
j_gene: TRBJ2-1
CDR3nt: TGTGCCAGCAGCTTCAGGGGGCTAACGACGGCGTTCTTC
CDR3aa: CASSFRGLTTAFF

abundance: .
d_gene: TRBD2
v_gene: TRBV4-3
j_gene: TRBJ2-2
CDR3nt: TGCGCCAGCAGCCAAAGGGGAGACAGTAGCGGGACCCGATTCGTGAACACCGGGGAGCTGTTTTTT
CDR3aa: CASSQRGDSSGTRFVNTGELFF

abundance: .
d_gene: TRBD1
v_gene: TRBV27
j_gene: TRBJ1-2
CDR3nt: TGTGCCAGCAGTTTGACAGGGGCGAATGGCTACACCTTC
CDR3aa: CASSLTGANGYTF

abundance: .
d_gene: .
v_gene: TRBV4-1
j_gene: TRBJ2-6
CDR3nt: TGCGCCAGTCGTCCGCGGGACAGAGATAGGAATGGGGCCAACGTCCTGACTTTC
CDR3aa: CASRPRDRDRNGANVLTF

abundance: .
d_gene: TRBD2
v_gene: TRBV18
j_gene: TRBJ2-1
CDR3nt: TGTGCCAGCTCACTGACTAGCGTCAATGAGCAGTTCTTC
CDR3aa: CASSLTSVNEQFF

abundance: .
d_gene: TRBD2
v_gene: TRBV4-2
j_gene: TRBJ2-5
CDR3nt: TGTGCCAGCAGCCAAGATCGGACTAGCGGGTGGGAGACCCAGTACTTC
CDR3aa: CASSQDRTSGWETQYF

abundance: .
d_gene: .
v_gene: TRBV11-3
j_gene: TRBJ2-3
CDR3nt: TGTGCCAGCAGTCCTAGAGATGGCACAGATACGCAGTATTTT
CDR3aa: CASSPRDGTDTQYF

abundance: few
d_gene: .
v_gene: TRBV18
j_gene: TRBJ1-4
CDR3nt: TGTGCCAGCTCACCGACGGGTACGAGCAATGAAAAACTGTTTTTT
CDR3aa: CASSPTGTSNEKLFF

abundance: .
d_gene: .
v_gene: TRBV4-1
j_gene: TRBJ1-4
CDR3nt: TGCGCCAGCAGCCAGGGGAGGGGAGCCCTCCCCTATGAAAAACTGTTTTTT
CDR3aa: CASSQGRGALPYEKLFF

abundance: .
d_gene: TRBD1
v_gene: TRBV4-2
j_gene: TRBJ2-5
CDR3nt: TGTGCCAGCAGCCAAGGGACAGGGTTCTTAGAGACCCAGTACTTC
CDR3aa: CASSQGTGFLETQYF

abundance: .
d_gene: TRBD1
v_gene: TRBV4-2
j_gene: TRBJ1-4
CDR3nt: TGTGCCAGCAGCCAGAGGACAGGAGTGAATGAAAAACTGTTTTTT
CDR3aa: CASSQRTGVNEKLFF

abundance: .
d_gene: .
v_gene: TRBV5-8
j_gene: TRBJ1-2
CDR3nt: TGTGCCAGCAGCCGTGGGGCGGACAACTATGGCTACACCTTC
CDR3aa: CASSRGADNYGYTF

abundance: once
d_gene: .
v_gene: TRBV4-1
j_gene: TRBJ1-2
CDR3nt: TGCGCCAGCAGCCAAGATCTGGGAGGGGATTTCTATGGCTACACCTTC
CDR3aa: CASSQDLGGDFYGYTF

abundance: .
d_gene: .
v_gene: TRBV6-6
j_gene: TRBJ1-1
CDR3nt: TGTGCCAGCAGTCTCTCCGGTTGGTCCACTGAAGCTTTCTTT
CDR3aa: CASSLSGWSTEAFF

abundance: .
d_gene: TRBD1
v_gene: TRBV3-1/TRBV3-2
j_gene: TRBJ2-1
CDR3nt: TGTGCCAGCAGAGCGGGACAGGGCAATGAGCAGTTCTTC
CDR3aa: CASRAGQGNEQFF

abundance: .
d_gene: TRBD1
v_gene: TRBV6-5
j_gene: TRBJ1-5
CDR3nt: TGTGCCAGCAGAAAGGACAGGGGGCATCAGCCCCAGCATTTT
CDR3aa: CASRKDRGHQPQHF